These 2 T cell receptor beta chains came from one sample sequenced in a study of Ad26.COV2.S vaccination and SARS-CoV-2 variants. Using immunoSEQ multiplex PCR, the repertoire was profiled, and TCRdb retains in-frame clones only, with some absent. Found here are roughly 320,000 clones, about nine tenths of them singletons; the top ten hold about 3%. Treatment of the sample: 19 received Ad26.COV2.S at low or high dose, single or two shots; about 5 received placebo; per-sample allocation not given. Each sample was drawn 63 days after the first injection (of vaccine or placebo). The specimen was peripheral blood, collected in a trial of Ad26.COV2.S vaccine versus placebo. The receptor source for this set is a person aged 18-65 years who received the Ad26.COV2.S COVID-19 vaccine or a placebo.

The rearrangement joins TRBV11-2 to TRBJ1-1; D may be TRBD1 (5 bases). Per germline, CDR1 SGHAT and CDR2 FQNNGV. Trimming left V 1 base short and J 3 bases short, with 6 bases between. The CDR3 is 13 amino acids. The CDR3, as DNA: TGTGCCAGCAGCTTAGTCAGGGACACTGAAGCTTTCTTT. It encodes CASSLVRDTEAFF.

The chain employs TRBV11-2 and TRBJ2-5; D is ambiguous. From germline, CDR1 is SGHAT and CDR2 FQNNGV. This CDR3 comprises 13 residues. V lost 9 bases and J 2 bases, leaving 13 bases between the germline ends. The CDR3: CASSSRPQETQYF. CDR3 nucleotide sequence: TGTGCCAGTTCCTCCCGGCCTCAAGAGACCCAGTACTTC.